This T cell receptor beta chain was identified during a study of blood T cell repertoires in COVID-19. The method was immunoSEQ multiplex PCR; TCRdb's version includes in-frame clones alone and lacks a portion of them. Among 350,000 to 400,000 clones, about 90% were seen once, and the ten largest hold 2.5% to 3.5%. Germline V gives CDR1 MNHNS, CDR2 SASEGT. The CDR3 extends over 15 amino acids. V lost 2 bases to trimming and J lost 4 bases; unmatched junction nucleotides: 6. The specimen was PBMCs or T cells enriched from blood (not recorded which). This sequence was found in a woman between 25 and 40 years old who had recovered from COVID-19. This chain links TRBV6-1 with TRBJ1-1; 8 nucleotides align to TRBD1. CDR3 in amino acids: CASSEIDRGGTEAFF. The CDR3 nucleotides are TGTGCCAGCAGTGAAATCGACAGGGGAGGCACTGAAGCTTTCTTT.